The 21 T cell receptor beta chains below come from one sample, sequenced in a study of lymphopenia after photon versus proton radiotherapy (dated by TCRdb to the late 2010s). The method was the immunoSEQ multiplex PCR assay. The immuneACCESS repertoire file appears here via TCRdb, limited to in-frame rearrangements. These files lack a portion of the clones; in checked studies, under half of the deficit traces to unresolved V genes, and the cause of the others is not known. The sample yields approximately 170,000 clones; approximately 91% were counted once. Roughly 4.7% of the sample is taken by the ten largest. The sequencing used peripheral blood, collected from a patient treated with photon-based radiotherapy. All receptors derive from a man aged 45-60 years with gastric cancer.

This clone occurred a few times. The chain combines TRBV29-1 with TRBJ2-1; D ambiguous. This CDR3 region has 15 residues. Germline CDR1 SQVTM, CDR2 ANQGSEA. V lost 6 bases to trimming and J lost 3 bases, with 18 bases between them. The CDR3 DNA is TGCAGCGTCCCCCGCATCGGTTCCTTCTACAATGAGCAGTTCTTC. Its protein product is CSVPRIGSFYNEQFF.

The chain employs TRBV10-1 and TRBJ2-5; 10 nucleotides line up with TRBD2. The J call is uncertain, as TRBJ2-7 better fits the DNA end. Germline-derived CDR1 and CDR2 are WNHNN and SYGVQD (reference sequence). The CDR3 spans 14 residues. The CDR3 protein is CASQGLAGVGEQYF. CDR3 sequence (DNA): TGCGCCAGTCAAGGGCTAGCGGGAGTCGGCGAGCAGTACTTC.

This clone was counted only a few times. The chain joins TRBV25-1 to TRBJ2-6; 8 bases are shared with TRBD1. This CDR3 spans 16 amino acids. The J segment lost 4 bases and the V segment lost 3 bases, leaving 5 bases of the junction unmatched. Germline CDR1 reads MGHDK; CDR2 reads SYGVNS. CDR3 in amino acids: CASSDPTGVGANVLTF. The CDR3 region has the DNA TGTGCCAGCAGTGACCCGACAGGGGTAGGGGCCAACGTCCTGACTTTC.

The gene calls are TRBV2 and TRBJ2-7; D may be TRBD2 (6 bases). The CDR3 consists of 18 residues. Germline V CDR1 and CDR2: SNHLY, FYNNEI. The V end lost 0 bases, the J end lost 4 bases, and 22 bases lay between the germline ends. The CDR3 DNA reads TGTGCCAGCAGTGAAGCAAGGGACTCAAAAAATTACGATTACGAGCAGTACTTC. This encodes CASSEARDSKNYDYEQYF.

The CDR3 is CASSLWTSGTSTDTQYF. The CDR3 nucleotides are TGTGCCAGCAGTCTTTGGACTAGCGGGACCTCCACAGATACGCAGTATTTT. The V and J genes are TRBV28 and TRBJ2-3; 12 positions match TRBD2. CDR1 and CDR2 (germline): MDHEN, SYDVKM. J lost 2 bases, V lost 5 bases, and 8 bases had no gene match. The CDR3 consists of 17 residues.

The chain is built from TRBV5-4 and TRBJ1-5; D gene ambiguous. V was trimmed by 0 bases and J by 5 bases, leaving 6 bases between them. The CDR3 contains 13 residues. The germline CDR1 and CDR2 sequences are SGHNT and YYREEE (reference sequence). Here the CDR3 DNA reads TGTGCCAGCAGCTTGGACGGGGATCAGCCCCAGCATTTT. As protein: CASSLDGDQPQHF.

CDR3 DNA: TGTGCCAGCAGTGATCTAGGCAGGGGAGAGACCCAGTACTTC. Its translation is CASSDLGRGETQYF. V usage is TRBV7-6 and J usage is TRBJ2-5, with D perhaps matching TRBD1 (6 bases). The CDR3 runs to 14 residues. The germline CDR1 and CDR2 sequences are SGHVS and FNYEAQ. V dropped 6 bases and J dropped 4 bases, with 15 bases sitting between them.

This chain uses TRBV5-1 with TRBJ2-7; TRBD2 matches 7 bases. V was pared by 3 bases and J by 4 bases, with 7 bases of the junction left unmatched. The CDR3 length is 14 residues. Germline CDR1 SGHRS, CDR2 YFSETQ. CDR3 DNA: TGCGCCAGCAGCTACCTAGCGGAAGAGTACGAGCAGTACTTC. Translating it yields CASSYLAEEYEQYF.

V is TRBV30 and J is TRBJ2-7; 8 nucleotides match TRBD1. The CDR3 is 15 residues long. CDR1 GTSNPN and CDR2 SVGIG come from the germline V gene (reference sequence). The junction had 14 bases not matched to a gene; V was cut back by 7 bases and J by 3 bases. CDR3 sequence: CASMDRAGTVYEQYF. The CDR3 bases are TGTGCCTCGATGGACAGGGCCGGGACTGTCTACGAGCAGTACTTC.

This chain links TRBV18 with TRBJ2-5; D is unclear. V was pared by 2 bases and J by 2 bases, with 12 bases between. The CDR3 loop spans 15 amino acids. In germline, CDR1 is KGHSH, CDR2 LQKENI. CDR3 nucleotides: TGTGCCAGCTCACCATACGTTAGAGAACAAGAGACCCAGTACTTC. Translation gives CASSPYVREQETQYF.

This rearrangement joins TRBV9 to TRBJ2-5; maybe TRBD2 (6 bases). The CDR3 loop spans 16 amino acids. Trimming removed 0 bases from V and 3 bases from J, with 15 bases in between. Looked up from germline, CDR1 is SGDLS and CDR2 is YYNGEE. The CDR3 nucleotides are TGTGCCAGCAGCGTAGTGGGGAGTCGCGGGAAAGAGACCCAGTACTTC. This encodes CASSVVGSRGKETQYF.

J is TRBJ1-2 and V is TRBV5-4; D may be TRBD1 (5 bases). The germline CDR1 and CDR2 sequences are SGHNT and YYREEE (reference sequence). The CDR3 is 15 residues long. V lost 1 base to trimming and J lost 3 bases, with 13 bases between them. CDR3 nucleotides: TGTGCCAGCAGCTTGCAGGCAGGGCAATACTATGGCTACACCTTC. Its translation is CASSLQAGQYYGYTF.

The chain uses TRBV14 and TRBJ2-7; D might be TRBD2 (6 bases). Looked up from germline, CDR1 is SGHDN and CDR2 is FVKESK. Trimming pared 0 bases from V and 4 bases from J, leaving 13 bases between. This CDR3 region has 15 residues. CDR3 DNA: TGTGCCAGCAGCCAAGATCACGGGAGAATTTACGAGCAGTACTTC. Translation gives CASSQDHGRIYEQYF. Full variable domain (outside the CDR3, taken from reference TRBV14 and TRBJ2-7): EAGVTQFPSHSVIEKGQTVTLRCDPISGHDNLYWYRRVMGKEIKFLLHFVKESKQDESGMPNNRFLAERTGGTYSTLKVQPAELEDSGVYFCASSQDHGRIYEQYFGPGTRLTVT.

J is TRBJ2-7 and V is TRBV7-2, with 14 bases that match TRBD2. V gave up 5 bases and J gave up 5 bases; unmatched junction bases: 5. The CDR3 length is 15 residues. Germline V lookup: CDR1 SGHTA, CDR2 FQGNSA. CDR3 amino acids: CASSGGLAGAHEQYF. In nucleotides, the CDR3 is TGTGCCAGCAGCGGGGGACTAGCGGGAGCCCACGAGCAGTACTTC. Supplemented by reference TRBV7-2 and TRBJ2-7, the full variable domain reads GAGVSQSPSNKVTEKGKDVELRCDPISGHTALYWYRQSLGQGLEFLIYFQGNSAPDKSGLPSDRFSAERTGGSVSTLTIQRTQQEDSAVYLCASSGGLAGAHEQYFGPGTRLTVT.

This sequence joins TRBV18 and TRBJ1-1, with D possibly matching TRBD1 (6 bases). V was cut by 5 bases and J by 1 base, with 14 bases left in between. CDR1 is KGHSH, CDR2 LQKENI, per germline. The CDR3 loop spans 15 amino acids. The CDR3 nucleotides read TGTGCCAGCTCAACCCAGGGGTACGGGAACACTGAAGCTTTCTTT. Protein product: CASSTQGYGNTEAFF.

V is TRBV29-1 and J is TRBJ2-7; D not certain. The CDR3 loop spans 12 amino acids. The ends were cut back, 2 bases at V and 4 bases at J, with 9 bases in the middle. Germline CDR1 SQVTM, CDR2 ANQGSEA. DNA of the CDR3: TGCAGCGTTGAATTGACGGGTTACGAGCAGTACTTC. Protein product: CSVELTGYEQYF.

The J gene is TRBJ2-3, the V gene TRBV19, with 9 bases aligning to TRBD2. In germline, CDR1 is LNHDA, CDR2 SQIVND (reference sequence). V trimming: 2 bases; J trimming: 4 bases; junction bases outside the gene matches: 16. The CDR3 runs 19 residues. The CDR3 nucleotides are TGTGCCAGTAGTATAAACCCCGCCTCACTAGCGGGTAAGGCAGATACGCAGTATTTT. Its protein is CASSINPASLAGKADTQYF.

As DNA, the CDR3 is TGTGCCAGCAGTGCCTCTAGCGGGAGCTACGAGCAGTACTTC. As protein: CASSASSGSYEQYF. This rearrangement joins TRBV6-4 to TRBJ2-7, with 10 nucleotides matching TRBD2. Germline V gives CDR1 MRHNA, CDR2 SNTAGT. This CDR3 is 14 amino acids long. The J segment lost 3 bases and the V segment lost 4 bases, leaving 3 bases of the junction unmatched.

V and J are TRBV29-1 and TRBJ2-7; weak D call: TRBD1 (5 bases). The CDR3 extends over 15 amino acids. CDR1 is SQVTM, CDR2 ANQGSEA, per germline. V lost 0 bases and J 2 bases, leaving 14 bases between the germline ends. The CDR3 is CSVEDPQGIAYEQYF. CDR3 coding DNA: TGCAGCGTTGAAGATCCCCAGGGAATAGCCTACGAGCAGTACTTC.

V and J are TRBV7-9 and TRBJ2-2; no clear D. The V gene lost 5 bases and the J gene lost 7 bases, with 8 bases spanning the gap. This CDR3 is 12 amino acids long. Germline CDR1 SEHNR, CDR2 FQNEAQ (reference sequence). The CDR3 sequence: CASSKAVGELFF. CDR3 DNA sequence: TGTGCCAGCAGCAAGGCTGTCGGGGAGCTGTTTTTT.

The genes are TRBV28 and TRBJ1-2, with 9 bases lining up with TRBD1. This CDR3 has 17 residues. V trimming: 4 bases; J trimming: 4 bases; junction bases outside the gene matches: 13. Germline V gene lookup returns CDR1 MDHEN and CDR2 SYDVKM. CDR3 in DNA: TGTGCCAGCAGTTCCGGGACAGGGAGGGGAACGATCTATGGCTACACCTTC. It is translated as CASSSGTGRGTIYGYTF.